Below are 3 T cell receptor beta chains sequenced from a single sample in a study of CD8+ T cells in alopecia areata. It was cDNA, reverse transcribed from extracted RNA, that served as the sequencing template. Repertoires were generated with immunoSEQ multiplex PCR, while TCRdb's copy carries only in-frame clones and drops some. The sample yields 90,000 to 150,000 clones, 50% to 55% seen once. The treatment denotes: oral pan-JAK inhibitor, 5-10 mg twice daily. Sequencing was performed on CD4+ T cells sorted from blood, taken at week 4, from a patient treated with tofacitinib. Receptors originate from a human donor with alopecia areata.

This clone was seen a few times. This chain uses TRBV7-9 with TRBJ2-2; perhaps TRBD1 as D (5 bases). The CDR3 has 14 amino acids. V lost 8 bases and J lost 1, with 11 bases in between. Germline CDR1 reads SEHNR; CDR2 reads FQNEAQ (reference sequence). Here the CDR3 reads CASPRQGNTGELFF. CDR3 bases: TGTGCCAGCCCCCGCCAGGGGAACACCGGGGAGCTGTTTTTT.

CDR3 coding DNA: TGTGCCAGCAGCCCGGACAGGGGCTCTGGGGCCAACGTCCTGACTTTC. It yields the protein CASSPDRGSGANVLTF. The V and J genes are TRBV5-6 and TRBJ2-6, with 9 bases lining up with TRBD1. The CDR3 runs 16 residues. The trim removed 4 bases at V and 0 bases at J, leaving 2 bases unmatched. From germline, CDR1 is SGHDT and CDR2 YYEEEE. Based on the CDR3 plus reference TRBV5-6 and TRBJ2-6, the full variable domain is DAGVTQSPTHLIKTRGQQVTLRCSPKSGHDTVSWYQQALGQGPQFIFQYYEEEERQRGNFPDRFSGHQFPNYSSELNVNALLLGDSALYLCASSPDRGSGANVLTFGAGSRLTVL.

J is TRBJ2-7 and V is TRBV27; the match to TRBD2 covers 10 bases. The CDR3 is 18 residues long. Germline V CDR1 and CDR2: MNHEY, SMNVEV (reference sequence). Trimming at V came to 4 bases and at J to 0 bases, leaving 12 bases not matched to a gene. CDR3 sequence (DNA): TGTGCCAGCAGTTCCTCTGTTAGCGGGGGGCCTAGCTCCTACGAGCAGTACTTC. Protein product: CASSSSVSGGPSSYEQYF.